This T cell receptor beta chain was sequenced in a study of cytomegalovirus exposure and HLA in healthy donors. Study-level background: Unique TCRs numbering about 87 million, obtained from HLA-typed donors, made up an early data release. Study-level results: Common viral pathogens seemed to be connected with several of the most significant clusters, according to a later analysis.

Turning to this clone: Its antigen remains unknown.

V lost 6 bases, J lost 5 bases, and 17 bases lay in between. The germline V gene has CDR1 MGHRA and CDR2 YSYEKL. This CDR3 is 15 amino acids long. The PCR employed 60 Vbeta primers together with 13 Jbeta primers. Sequencing used immunoSEQ multiplex PCR; TCRdb keeps in-frame clones, though not all of them. This sample has around 140,000 clones, with about 87% found just once. This clonotype was obtained from a woman aged 25 to 39 in good health and CMV-seronegative. The chain recombines TRBV4-1 with TRBJ2-1, with D perhaps TRBD2 (6 bases). Sequencing used PBMCs. CDR3 DNA: TGCGCCAGCAGACCTAGGGACTTCTCAAACAATGAGCAGTTCTTC. It yields the protein CASRPRDFSNNEQFF.